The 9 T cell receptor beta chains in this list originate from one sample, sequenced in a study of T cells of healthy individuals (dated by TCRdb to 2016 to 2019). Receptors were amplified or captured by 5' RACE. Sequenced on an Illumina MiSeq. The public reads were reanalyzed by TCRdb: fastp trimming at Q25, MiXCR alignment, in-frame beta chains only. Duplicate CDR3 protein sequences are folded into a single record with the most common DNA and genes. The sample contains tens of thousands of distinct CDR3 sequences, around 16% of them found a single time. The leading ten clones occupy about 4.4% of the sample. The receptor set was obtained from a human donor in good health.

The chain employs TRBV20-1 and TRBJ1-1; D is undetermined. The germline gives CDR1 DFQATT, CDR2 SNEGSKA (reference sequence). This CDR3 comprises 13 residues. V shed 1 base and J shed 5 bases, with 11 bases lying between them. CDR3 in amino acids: CSARGEGKTEAFF. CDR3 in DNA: TGCAGTGCTAGAGGAGAGGGAAAGACTGAAGCTTTCTTT.

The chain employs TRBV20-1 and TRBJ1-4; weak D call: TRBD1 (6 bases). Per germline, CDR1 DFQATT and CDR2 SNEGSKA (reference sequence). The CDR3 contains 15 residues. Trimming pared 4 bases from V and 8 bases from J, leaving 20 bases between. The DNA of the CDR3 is TGCAGTGCTACCACCATCGGGGCAGGGGAAGAAAAACTGTTTTTT. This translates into CSATTIGAGEEKLFF.

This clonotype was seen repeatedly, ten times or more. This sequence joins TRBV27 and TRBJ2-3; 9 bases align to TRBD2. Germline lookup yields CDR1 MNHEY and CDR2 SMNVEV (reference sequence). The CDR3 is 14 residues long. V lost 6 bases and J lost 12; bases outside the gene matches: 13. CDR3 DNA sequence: TGTGCCAGCAGAGGGGCGGGAGGGCTATTTAAACAGTATTTT. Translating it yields CASRGAGGLFKQYF.

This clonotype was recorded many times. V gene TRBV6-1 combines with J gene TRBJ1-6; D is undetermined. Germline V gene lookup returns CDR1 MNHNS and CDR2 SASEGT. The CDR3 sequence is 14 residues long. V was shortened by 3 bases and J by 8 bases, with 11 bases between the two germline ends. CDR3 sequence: CASSEAPADSPLHF. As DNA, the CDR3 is TGTGCCAGCAGTGAGGCCCCGGCGGATTCACCCCTCCACTTT.

CDR3 nucleotide sequence: TGTGCCAGCGGCCTCACAGGGAGCTCTGGGGCCAACGTCCTGACTTTC. As protein: CASGLTGSSGANVLTF. The chain is built from TRBV27 and TRBJ2-6; possible D gene TRBD1, 6 bases. The length of the CDR3 is 16 residues. Germline V gene data show CDR1 as MNHEY and CDR2 as SMNVEV (reference sequence). Trimming removed 8 bases at V and 0 bases at J, with 14 bases between.

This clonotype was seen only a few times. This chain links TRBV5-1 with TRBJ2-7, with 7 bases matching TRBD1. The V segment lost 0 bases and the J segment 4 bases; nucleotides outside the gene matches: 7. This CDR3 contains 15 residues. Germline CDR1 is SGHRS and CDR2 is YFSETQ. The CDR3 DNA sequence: TGCGCCAGCAGCTTGGCCGAGACAGGGATATACGAGCAGTACTTC. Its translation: CASSLAETGIYEQYF.

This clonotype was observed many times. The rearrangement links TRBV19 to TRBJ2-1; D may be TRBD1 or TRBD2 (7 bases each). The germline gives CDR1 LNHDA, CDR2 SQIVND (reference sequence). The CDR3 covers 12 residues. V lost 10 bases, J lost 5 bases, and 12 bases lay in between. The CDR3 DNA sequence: TGTGCCATCCAGGGGGGGGACAATGAGCAGTTCTTC. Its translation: CAIQGGDNEQFF.

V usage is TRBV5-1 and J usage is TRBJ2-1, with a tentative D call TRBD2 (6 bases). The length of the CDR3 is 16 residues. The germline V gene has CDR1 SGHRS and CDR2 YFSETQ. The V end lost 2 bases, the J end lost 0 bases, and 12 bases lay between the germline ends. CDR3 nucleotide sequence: TGCGCCAGCAGCTTTGGGGTGGGAGGCTCCTACAATGAGCAGTTCTTC. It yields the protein CASSFGVGGSYNEQFF. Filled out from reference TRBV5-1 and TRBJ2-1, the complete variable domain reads KAGVTQTPRYLIKTRGQQVTLSCSPISGHRSVSWYQQTPGQGLQFLFEYFSETQRNKGNFPGRFSGRQFSNSRSEMNVSTLELGDSALYLCASSFGVGGSYNEQFFGPGTRLTVL.

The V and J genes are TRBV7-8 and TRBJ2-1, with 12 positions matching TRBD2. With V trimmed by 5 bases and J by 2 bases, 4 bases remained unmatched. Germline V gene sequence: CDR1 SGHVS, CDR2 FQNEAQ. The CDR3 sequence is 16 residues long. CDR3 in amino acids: CASSLGLAGTYNEQFF. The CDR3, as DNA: TGTGCCAGCAGCCTCGGACTAGCGGGGACCTACAATGAGCAGTTCTTC.